The T cell receptor beta chain described here comes from a study of control samples from healthy donors and cancer patients. Data came from immunoSEQ multiplex PCR; TCRdb stores just in-frame clones and leaves some out. The sample holds roughly 94,000 clones, roughly 83% seen once. A single count supports this clone. The clonotype comes from a man in his sixties or seventies with lung cancer. The sample was PBMCs.

CDR3 residues: CASGWLTHNTGELFF. The CDR3 DNA reads as TGTGCTAGTGGTTGGTTGACTCACAACACCGGGGAGCTGTTTTTT. The chain employs TRBV12-5 and TRBJ2-2; no firm D call. Germline assignment: CDR1 LGHNT and CDR2 FRNRAP. V lost 4 bases and J 2 bases, leaving 11 bases between the germline ends. This CDR3 spans 15 amino acids. The variable domain in full, with the rest retrieved from reference TRBV12-5 and TRBJ2-2, is DARVTQTPRHKVTEMGQEVTMRCQPILGHNTVFWYRQTMMQGLELLAYFRNRAPLDDSGMPKDRFSAEMPDATLATLKIQPSEPRDSAVYFCASGWLTHNTGELFFGEGSRLTVL.